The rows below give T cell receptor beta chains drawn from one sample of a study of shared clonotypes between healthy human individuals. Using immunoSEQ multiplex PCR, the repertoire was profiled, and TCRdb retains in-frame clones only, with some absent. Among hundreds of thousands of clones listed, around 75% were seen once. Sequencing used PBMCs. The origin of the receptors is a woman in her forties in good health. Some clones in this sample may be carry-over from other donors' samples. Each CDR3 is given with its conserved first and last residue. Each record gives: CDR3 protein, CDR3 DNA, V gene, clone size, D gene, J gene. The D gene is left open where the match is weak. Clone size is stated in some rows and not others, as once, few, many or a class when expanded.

CASSDRAYEQYF | TGTGCCAGCAGTGACAGGGCCTACGAGCAGTACTTC | TRBV6-1 | few | . | TRBJ2-7
CASTPLGTGTDTQYF | TGTGCCAGCACCCCTTTGGGGACAGGAACAGATACGCAGTATTTT | TRBV27 | . | TRBD1 | TRBJ2-3
CASSPRTGGMEKLFF | TGTGCCAGCAGCCCCCGGACAGGGGGTATGGAAAAACTGTTTTTT | TRBV7-6 | . | TRBD1 | TRBJ1-4
CASSDRGLGTGELFF | TGCGCCAGCAGTGACAGGGGGCTGGGCACCGGGGAGCTGTTTTTT | TRBV10-1 | . | TRBD1 | TRBJ2-2
CASRVLTGDQPQHF | TGTGCCAGCAGGGTCCTTACAGGTGATCAGCCCCAGCATTTT | TRBV6-4 | . | . | TRBJ1-5
CAISEGQGQAFF | TGTGCCATCAGTGAGGGACAGGGACAAGCTTTCTTT | TRBV10-3 | . | TRBD1 | TRBJ1-1
CASSPQGGEDIQYF | TGTGCCAGCAGCCCTCAGGGGGGGGAGGACATTCAGTACTTC | TRBV7-9 | . | . | TRBJ2-4
CASSFLGERQYF | TGTGCCAGCAGCTTTCTCGGAGAGAGGCAGTATTTT | TRBV7-8 | . | . | TRBJ2-3
CASSLVGQGGTDTQYF | TGTGCCAGCAGCTTGGTTGGACAGGGAGGCACAGATACGCAGTATTTT | TRBV5-6 | . | TRBD1 | TRBJ2-3
CASRWQGAIGYTF | TGTGCCAGTAGGTGGCAGGGGGCGATTGGCTACACCTTC | TRBV19 | . | TRBD1 | TRBJ1-2
CASSQSGVGKETQYF | TGCGCCAGCAGTCAATCGGGCGTGGGGAAAGAGACCCAGTACTTC | TRBV23-1 | . | . | TRBJ2-5
CATSRVLWENYGYTF | TGTGCCACCAGCAGAGTACTGTGGGAGAACTATGGCTACACCTTC | TRBV15 | . | . | TRBJ1-2
CATREAGLAGGNEQFF | TGTGCCACCAGGGAGGCAGGACTAGCCGGGGGCAATGAGCAGTTCTTC | TRBV15 | . | TRBD2 | TRBJ2-1
CASSSLSEREAAYGYTF | TGTGCCAGCAGCTCACTTAGTGAGAGGGAGGCGGCCTATGGCTACACCTTC | TRBV11-2 | . | . | TRBJ1-2
CASSPRGPRGTDTQYF | TGTGCCAGCTCACCACGGGGTCCTCGGGGCACAGATACGCAGTATTTT | TRBV18 | . | . | TRBJ2-3
CASSEGDGTGASDTEAFF | TGTGCCAGCAGCGAAGGGGATGGGACAGGGGCGTCGGACACTGAAGCTTTCTTT | TRBV21-1 | once | . | TRBJ1-1
CASSYGVNNEQFF | TGTGCCAGCAGTTACGGGGTTAACAATGAGCAGTTCTTC | TRBV6-5 | . | . | TRBJ2-1
CASSQVRETQYF | TGTGCCAGCAGCCAAGTAAGGGAGACCCAGTACTTC | TRBV7-2 | few | . | TRBJ2-5